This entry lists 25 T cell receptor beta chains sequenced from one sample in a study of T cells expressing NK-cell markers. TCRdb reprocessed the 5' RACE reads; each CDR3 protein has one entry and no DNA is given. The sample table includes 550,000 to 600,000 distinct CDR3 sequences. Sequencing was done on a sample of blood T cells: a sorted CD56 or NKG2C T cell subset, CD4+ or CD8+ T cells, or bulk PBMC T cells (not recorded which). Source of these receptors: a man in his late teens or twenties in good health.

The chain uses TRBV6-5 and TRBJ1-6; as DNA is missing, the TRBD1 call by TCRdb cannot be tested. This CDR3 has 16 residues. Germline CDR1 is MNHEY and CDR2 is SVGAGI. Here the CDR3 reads CASSYSKTRGNSPLHF.

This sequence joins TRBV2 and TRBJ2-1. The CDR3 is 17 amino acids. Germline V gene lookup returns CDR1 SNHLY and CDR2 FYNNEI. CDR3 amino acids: CASSELRSTSSYNEQFF.

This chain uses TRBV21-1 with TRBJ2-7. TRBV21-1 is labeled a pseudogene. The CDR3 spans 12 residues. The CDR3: CASKKGVYEQYF.

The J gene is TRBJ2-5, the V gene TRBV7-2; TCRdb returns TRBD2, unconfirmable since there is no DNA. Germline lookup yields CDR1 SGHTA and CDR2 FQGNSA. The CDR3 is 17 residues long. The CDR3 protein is CASSSAPQGLLQETQYF.

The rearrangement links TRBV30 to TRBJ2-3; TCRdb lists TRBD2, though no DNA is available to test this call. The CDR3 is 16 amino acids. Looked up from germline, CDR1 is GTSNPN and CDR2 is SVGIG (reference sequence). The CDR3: CAWAPLEAGGPDTQYF.

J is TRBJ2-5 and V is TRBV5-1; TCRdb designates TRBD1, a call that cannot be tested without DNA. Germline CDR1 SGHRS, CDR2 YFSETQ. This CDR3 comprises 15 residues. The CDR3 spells CASSLRGQGDQTQYF.

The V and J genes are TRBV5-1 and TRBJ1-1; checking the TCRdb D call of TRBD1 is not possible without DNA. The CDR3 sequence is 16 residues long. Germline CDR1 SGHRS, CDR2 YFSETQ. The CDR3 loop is CASSLGADPGSTEAFF. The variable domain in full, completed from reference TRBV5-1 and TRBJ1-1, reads KAGVTQTPRYLIKTRGQQVTLSCSPISGHRSVSWYQQTPGQGLQFLFEYFSETQRNKGNFPGRFSGRQFSNSRSEMNVSTLELGDSALYLCASSLGADPGSTEAFFGQGTRLTVV.

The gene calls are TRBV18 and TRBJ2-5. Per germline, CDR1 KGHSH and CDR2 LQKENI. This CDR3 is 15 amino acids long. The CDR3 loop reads CASSPSGSEFETQYF.

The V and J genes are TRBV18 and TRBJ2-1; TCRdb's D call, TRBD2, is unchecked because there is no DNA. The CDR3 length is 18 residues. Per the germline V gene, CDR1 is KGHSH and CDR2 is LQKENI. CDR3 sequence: CASSPRVSGRNSYNEQFF.

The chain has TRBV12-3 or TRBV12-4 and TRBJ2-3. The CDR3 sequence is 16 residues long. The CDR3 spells CASVAISEFSTDTQYF.

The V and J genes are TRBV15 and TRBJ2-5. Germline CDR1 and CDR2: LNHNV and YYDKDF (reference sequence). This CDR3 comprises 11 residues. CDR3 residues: CATSGQETQYF.

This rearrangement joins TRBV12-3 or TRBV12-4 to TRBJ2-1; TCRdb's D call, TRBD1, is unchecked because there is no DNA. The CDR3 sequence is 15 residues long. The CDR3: CASSTRQGARNEQFF.

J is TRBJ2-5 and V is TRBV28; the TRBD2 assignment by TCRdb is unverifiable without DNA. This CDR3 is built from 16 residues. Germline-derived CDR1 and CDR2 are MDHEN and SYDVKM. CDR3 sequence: CASSRMTSGDWETQYF.

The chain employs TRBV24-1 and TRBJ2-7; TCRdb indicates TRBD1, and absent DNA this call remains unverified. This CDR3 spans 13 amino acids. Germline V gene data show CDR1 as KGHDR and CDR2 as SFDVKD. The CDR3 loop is CATSDRRRYEQYF.

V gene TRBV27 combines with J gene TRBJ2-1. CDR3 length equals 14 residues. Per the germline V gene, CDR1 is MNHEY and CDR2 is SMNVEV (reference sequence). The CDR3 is CASSLGGTINEQFF.

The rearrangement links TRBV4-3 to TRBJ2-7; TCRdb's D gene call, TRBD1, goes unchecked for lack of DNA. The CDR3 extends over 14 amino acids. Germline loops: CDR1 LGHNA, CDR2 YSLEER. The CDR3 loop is CASSQAGVVGEQYF.

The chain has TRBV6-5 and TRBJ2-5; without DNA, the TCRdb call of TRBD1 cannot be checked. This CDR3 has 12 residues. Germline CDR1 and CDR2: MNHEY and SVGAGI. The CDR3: CASSFGTGAQYF.

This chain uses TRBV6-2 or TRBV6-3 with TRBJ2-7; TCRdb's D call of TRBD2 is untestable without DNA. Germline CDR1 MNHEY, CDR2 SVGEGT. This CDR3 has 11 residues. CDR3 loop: CASSIRGRRYF.

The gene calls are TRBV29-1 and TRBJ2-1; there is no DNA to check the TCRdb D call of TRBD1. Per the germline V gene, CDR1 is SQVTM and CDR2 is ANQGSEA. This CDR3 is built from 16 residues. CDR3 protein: CSSQAAEGSRGNEQFF.

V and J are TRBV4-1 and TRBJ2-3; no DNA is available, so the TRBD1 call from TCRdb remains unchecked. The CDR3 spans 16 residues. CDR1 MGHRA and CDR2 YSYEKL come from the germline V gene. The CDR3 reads CASSSLPGLAPDTQYF.

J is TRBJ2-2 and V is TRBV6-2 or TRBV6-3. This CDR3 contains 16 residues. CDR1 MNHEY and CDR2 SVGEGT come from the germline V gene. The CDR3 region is CASSYWAAANTGELFF.

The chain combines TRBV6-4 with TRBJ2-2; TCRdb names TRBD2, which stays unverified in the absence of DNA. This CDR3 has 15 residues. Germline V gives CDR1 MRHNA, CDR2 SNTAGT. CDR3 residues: CASSLTPSGTGELFF.

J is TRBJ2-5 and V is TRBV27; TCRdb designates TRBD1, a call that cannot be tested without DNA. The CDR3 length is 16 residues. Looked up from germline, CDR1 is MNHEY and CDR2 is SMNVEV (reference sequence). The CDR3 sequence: CASSYGQARYQETQYF.

The CDR3 reads CASSFSWLDTQYF. The rearrangement uses TRBV27 and TRBJ2-3. The germline V gene has CDR1 MNHEY and CDR2 SMNVEV (reference sequence). CDR3 length: 13 amino acids.

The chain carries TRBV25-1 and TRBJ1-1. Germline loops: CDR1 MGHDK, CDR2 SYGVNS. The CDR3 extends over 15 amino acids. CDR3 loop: CASSANPPGASGAFF.